One sample yielded the 15 T cell receptor beta chains listed below, sequenced in a study of response to subunit inactivated influenza vaccine. TCRdb ran MiXCR on the RT-PCR reads and lists one entry per CDR3 protein. The table lists hundreds of thousands of distinct CDR3 sequences, approximately 14% of them singletons. Sequences were derived from PBMCs from blood, sampled less than 15 days before vaccination. The source is a man in his fifties who received an inactivated influenza vaccine.

Details on this clonotype: A much bigger clone sits one base away, suggesting this may be a read error. The CDR3 DNA sequence: TGCGCCAGCAGCTTGTCGTGGGGGCCTTCGACCGGGGAGCTGTTTTTT. Encoded protein: CASSLSWGPSTGELFF. The rearrangement links TRBV5-1 to TRBJ2-2; weak D call: TRBD1 (6 bases). CDR1 and CDR2 (germline): SGHRS, YFSETQ. Trimming removed 1 base at V and 5 bases at J, with 15 bases between. This CDR3 contains 16 residues.

In this sample, this clonotype turned up many times. This chain uses TRBV29-1 with TRBJ2-1, with 11 bases lining up with TRBD2. The V gene's germline CDR1 is SQVTM and CDR2 ANQGSEA. The CDR3 totals 17 residues. V lost 6 bases and J lost 2; bases outside the gene matches: 12. The CDR3 region is CSVTGTTGLAAYNEQFF. The CDR3 DNA follows: TGCAGCGTGACCGGGACAACGGGACTAGCGGCCTACAATGAGCAGTTCTTC.

This clonotype was counted between two and nine times. The V gene is TRBV29-1, the J gene TRBJ1-1; the match to TRBD1 covers 7 bases. Germline-derived CDR1 and CDR2 are SQVTM and ANQGSEA. CDR3 length equals 15 residues. After removal of 7 bases from V and 0 bases from J, the junction contained 11 bases not matched to a gene. The CDR3 nucleotides read TGCAGCGCAAAGGGGGACAGCCAAGTGAACACTGAAGCTTTCTTT. Amino acid sequence: CSAKGDSQVNTEAFF.

This chain uses TRBV5-1 with TRBJ2-1, with D perhaps assigned TRBD1 or TRBD2 (6 bases each). The V end was cut by 4 bases, the J end by 6 bases, with 14 bases between. Looked up from germline, CDR1 is SGHRS and CDR2 is YFSETQ. The CDR3 has 14 amino acids. Here the CDR3 DNA reads TGCGCCAGCAGCCTAATGGGGGGCCCCAATGAGCAGTTCTTC. Amino acid sequence: CASSLMGGPNEQFF.

This clonotype was picked up a small number of times. V usage is TRBV7-9 and J usage is TRBJ2-1; D is undetermined. The CDR3 spans 13 residues. CDR1 SEHNR and CDR2 FQNEAQ come from the germline V gene (reference sequence). V lost 2 bases to trimming and J lost 9 bases, with 11 bases between them. The CDR3 protein is CASSLTGTGEQFF. In nucleotides, the CDR3 is TGTGCCAGCAGCTTAACCGGCACCGGTGAGCAGTTCTTC.

The J gene is TRBJ2-1, the V gene TRBV5-1; D may be TRBD1 (6 bases). The germline V gene has CDR1 SGHRS and CDR2 YFSETQ. The CDR3 is made up of 14 amino acids. V shed 7 bases and J shed 7 bases, with 18 bases lying between them. CDR3 DNA sequence: TGCGCCAGCGCGCTCGCAGGGGAGAGGAATGAGCAGTTCTTC. This translates into CASALAGERNEQFF.

This clonotype was seen more than once but under ten times. The chain employs TRBV7-9 and TRBJ2-3; no reliable D call. The V end lost 5 bases, the J end lost 3 bases, and 15 bases lay between the germline ends. Germline V gene data show CDR1 as SEHNR and CDR2 as FQNEAQ (reference sequence). This CDR3 comprises 15 residues. CDR3 coding DNA: TGTGCCAGCAGCACTTACTCCAGGTATACAGATACGCAGTATTTT. It is translated as CASSTYSRYTDTQYF.

In this sample, this clonotype turned up many times. The chain is built from TRBV27 and TRBJ2-7; D gene uncertain. Germline CDR1 is MNHEY and CDR2 is SMNVEV (reference sequence). Trimming stripped 5 bases from V and 6 bases from J, with 11 bases between. The CDR3 length is 12 residues. The CDR3 reads CASSPSGSEQYF. The CDR3 nucleotides are TGTGCCAGCAGTCCCTCTGGAAGCGAGCAGTACTTC.

This chain uses TRBV9 with TRBJ2-3; TRBD2 matches at 8 bases. CDR1 and CDR2 (germline): SGDLS, YYNGEE. Losses at the gene ends were 3 bases for V and 6 bases for J; bases not matched to a gene: 9. The CDR3 covers 15 residues. CDR3 DNA sequence: TGTGCCAGCAGCGATCCGGGACTAGAGAGGGATACGCAGTATTTT. Translation gives CASSDPGLERDTQYF.

This clonotype appeared a few times. The chain joins TRBV7-2 to TRBJ1-2; D is unclear. V lost 1 base and J 7 bases, leaving 19 bases between the germline ends. This CDR3 region has 16 residues. Germline values: CDR1 SGHTA, CDR2 FQGNSA. DNA of the CDR3: TGTGCCAGCAGCTTAGGATCGGTGGAGGGTAAGGCTGGCTACACCTTC. It translates to CASSLGSVEGKAGYTF.

The sample holds many counts of this clonotype. This chain joins TRBV3-1 and TRBJ2-7; 7 nucleotides line up with TRBD1. V shed 4 bases and J 4 bases; nucleotides not matched to a gene: 7. Germline assignment: CDR1 LGHDT and CDR2 YNNKEL (reference sequence). This CDR3 region has 14 residues. The DNA for the CDR3 is TGTGCCAGCAGCCCCGGAGACAGGGTTTACGAGCAGTACTTC. Translating it yields CASSPGDRVYEQYF.

This clonotype was counted a few times. This chain links TRBV4-2 with TRBJ1-6; 7 bases fit TRBD1. V shed 1 base and J 5 bases; nucleotides not matched to a gene: 5. The CDR3 length is 16 residues. In germline, CDR1 is LGHNA, CDR2 YNFKEQ. CDR3 nucleotides: TGTGCCAGCAGCCAAGGACAGGGTTTTGATAATTCACCCCTCCACTTT. It specifies CASSQGQGFDNSPLHF.

The chain's CDR3 is CASSGGAEGEQFF. The CDR3, as DNA: TGCGCCAGCAGCGGGGGTGCCGAAGGCGAGCAGTTCTTC. The chain is built from TRBV5-1 and TRBJ2-1, with D perhaps assigned TRBD1 or TRBD2 (5 bases each). Looked up from germline, CDR1 is SGHRS and CDR2 is YFSETQ. The CDR3 has 13 residues. V was clipped by 4 bases and J by 10 bases, with 15 bases between them.

This chain joins TRBV7-9 and TRBJ1-4; D uncertain. Germline-derived CDR1 and CDR2 are SEHNR and FQNEAQ (reference sequence). The V end was cut by 5 bases, the J end by 4 bases, with 8 bases between. This CDR3 comprises 13 residues. CDR3 sequence: CASSTSRNEKLFF. In DNA, the CDR3 is TGTGCCAGCAGCACCTCCCGTAATGAAAAACTGTTTTTT.

Turning to this clonotype: Given a much more abundant clone one base away, this may be a read error. The J gene is TRBJ2-2, the V gene TRBV5-1; a possible D gene is TRBD1 (6 bases). The CDR3 sequence is 14 residues long. Germline loops: CDR1 SGHRS, CDR2 YFSETQ. Trimming removed 4 bases from V and 1 base from J, with 8 bases in between. CDR3 sequence (DNA): TGCGCCAGCAGCGCGACAGGGAACACCGGGGAGCTGTTTTTT. Translating it yields CASSATGNTGELFF.